This T cell receptor (beta chain) was sequenced in a study of Ad26.COV2.S vaccination and SARS-CoV-2 variants. Study as a whole: A COV1001 Ad26.COV2.S trial-arm participant provided the sample. Each vaccinee took Ad26.COV2.S intramuscularly, once or twice 56 days apart.

The assay was immunoSEQ multiplex PCR, and TCRdb's table has in-frame clones only and misses some. This table holds 380,000 or so clones, 83% found once. As to treatment: around 19 received Ad26.COV2.S at low or high dose, single or two shots; about 5 received placebo; per-sample allocation not given. Specimens were obtained on day 63 following the first vaccine or placebo injection. Adults aged 18-55 years in Boston included the donor. Regarding the study as a whole: After vaccination, reports described spike-specific CD8+ and CD4+ T cell responses as showing substantial breadth.

The CDR3 spans 13 residues. Germline lookup yields CDR1 LNHDA and CDR2 SQIVND (reference sequence). After removal of 7 bases from V and 6 bases from J, the junction contained 8 bases not matched to a gene. About this clone itself: No antigen is known for it.

The chain joins TRBV19 to TRBJ1-2; 7 bases agree with TRBD1. The receptor's source is a person aged 18 to 65 who received the Ad26.COV2.S COVID-19 vaccine or a placebo. The specimen was peripheral blood, collected in a trial of Ad26.COV2.S vaccine versus placebo. DNA of the CDR3: TGTGCCAGTAACCCGACAGGGAGCAATGGCTACACCTTC. It encodes CASNPTGSNGYTF.